This is a list of T cell receptor beta chains from one sample in a study of shared clonotypes between healthy human individuals. Only in-frame clones appear in the TCRdb table, and some are missing; sequencing was by immunoSEQ multiplex PCR. The table has over 850,000 clones, about four fifths seen once. The sample comprised memory CD4+ T cells from PBMCs. The receptors shown here come from a man between 18 and 35 years old in good health. Some clones in this sample may be carry-over from other donors' samples. Both conserved end residues are part of each CDR3. A D gene is named only where the DNA matches it firmly. Size tells how often a clone was seen (once, few, many) or the class of an expanded clone, and some rows leave it out.

V: TRBV6-6; size: few; D: -; J: TRBJ2-3; DNA: TGTGCCAGCAGGACCGCGGGGCCATCCACAGATACGCAGTATTTT; CDR3: CASRTAGPSTDTQYF
V: TRBV10-3; size: -; D: TRBD2; J: TRBJ2-3; DNA: TGTGCCATCAGACCGGGACTAGCGGGGACCACAGATACGCAGTATTTT; CDR3: CAIRPGLAGTTDTQYF
V: TRBV6-5; size: -; D: TRBD1; J: TRBJ2-7; DNA: TGTGCCAGCAGAACCCCGGGACAGGGCTACGAGCAGTACTTC; CDR3: CASRTPGQGYEQYF
V: TRBV6-5; size: -; D: -; J: TRBJ1-1; DNA: TGTGCCAGCAGTTACTATTCGGATAACACTGAAGCTTTCTTT; CDR3: CASSYYSDNTEAFF
V: TRBV6-4; size: -; D: -; J: TRBJ2-6; DNA: TGTGCCAGCAGTGCGGACGGCTCTGGGGCCAACGTCCTGACTTTC; CDR3: CASSADGSGANVLTF
V: TRBV10-2; size: -; D: -; J: TRBJ2-7; DNA: TGCGCCAGCGGGGTGAGGCGGGCAGAGCAGTACTTC; CDR3: CASGVRRAEQYF
V: TRBV6-1; size: -; D: TRBD2; J: TRBJ2-5; DNA: TGTGCCAGGGGGGAGGGACTAGCGGACCAAGAGACCCAGTACTTC; CDR3: CARGEGLADQETQYF
V: TRBV5-5; size: -; D: -; J: TRBJ1-4; DNA: TGTGCCAGCAGCTCCAACCCCCGGGCAACTAATGAAAAACTGTTTTTT; CDR3: CASSSNPRATNEKLFF
V: TRBV7-9; size: -; D: -; J: TRBJ1-6; DNA: TGTGCCAGCAGCCCCGAGGGGAGTGATAATTCACCCCTCCACTTT; CDR3: CASSPEGSDNSPLHF
V: TRBV4-2; size: -; D: -; J: TRBJ2-5; DNA: TGTGCCAGCAGCCAAGAAGCGGAGCGGGACCAAGAGACCCAGTACTTC; CDR3: CASSQEAERDQETQYF
V: TRBV6-4; size: -; D: -; J: TRBJ2-1; DNA: TGTGCCACCTCCAAAATGGGGGCTTCGGGCAATGAGCAGTTCTTC; CDR3: CATSKMGASGNEQFF
V: TRBV7-8; size: -; D: -; J: TRBJ1-1; DNA: TGCGCCAGCAGCTTACAGGTTAACACTGAAGCTTTCTTT; CDR3: CASSLQVNTEAFF
V: TRBV25-1; size: -; D: TRBD1; J: TRBJ2-5; DNA: TGTGCCAGCAGTGAATTAGGGGGGACAGGGGATATTGGCGAGACCCAGTACTTC; CDR3: CASSELGGTGDIGETQYF
V: TRBV27; size: few; D: -; J: TRBJ2-1; DNA: TGTGCCAGCAACACGGGACTTACCACCCCCAATGAGCAGTTCTTC; CDR3: CASNTGLTTPNEQFF
V: TRBV11-1; size: few; D: -; J: TRBJ2-5; DNA: TGTGCCAGCAGCTTAAGGCTTGGGGGTGAGGAGACCCAGTACTTC; CDR3: CASSLRLGGEETQYF
V: TRBV6-5; size: -; D: TRBD2; J: TRBJ2-3; DNA: TGTGCCAGCGGATCAGGCGGGAGACCAGATACGCAGTATTTT; CDR3: CASGSGGRPDTQYF
V: TRBV30; size: -; D: -; J: TRBJ1-1; DNA: TGTGCCTGGAGTGGCTCAAGGAACACTGAAGCTTTCTTT; CDR3: CAWSGSRNTEAFF
V: TRBV2; size: -; D: -; J: TRBJ1-5; DNA: TGTGCCAGCAGGGGGGTAATCAATCAGCCCCAGCATTTT; CDR3: CASRGVINQPQHF
V: TRBV15; size: -; D: -; J: TRBJ2-7; DNA: TGTGCCACCAGCAGAGACAGGGTACGCCTCTACGAGCAGTACTTC; CDR3: CATSRDRVRLYEQYF
V: TRBV19; size: -; D: TRBD1; J: TRBJ1-2; DNA: TGTGCCAGTTCGACAGGGTGGGGCGGCTACACCTTC; CDR3: CASSTGWGGYTF
V: TRBV19; size: -; D: TRBD1; J: TRBJ2-7; DNA: TGTGCCAGTAAGATCCGAGACGGACAGGGTTCCTACGAGCAGTACTTC; CDR3: CASKIRDGQGSYEQYF
V: TRBV5-6; size: -; D: TRBD1; J: TRBJ1-1; DNA: TGTGCCAGCAGCTTGAGCGGGACAGGGGGCTACGAAGCTTTCTTT; CDR3: CASSLSGTGGYEAFF
V: TRBV2; size: few; D: TRBD1; J: TRBJ2-7; DNA: TGTGCCAGCAGGGACAGGGGTTACGAGCAGTACTTC; CDR3: CASRDRGYEQYF
V: TRBV7-8; size: -; D: TRBD1; J: TRBJ1-2; DNA: TGTGCCAGCAGCCAAATCTCCCGGACAGGGGCGGTAGGCTACACCTTC; CDR3: CASSQISRTGAVGYTF
V: TRBV10-1; size: -; D: -; J: TRBJ2-1; DNA: TGCGCCAGCAGTGCCGGCGGGATTGGTAATGAGCAGTTCTTC; CDR3: CASSAGGIGNEQFF
V: TRBV5-4; size: -; D: TRBD1; J: TRBJ2-7; DNA: TGTGCCAGCAGCGGAAAGGGACAGGGCTCCTACGAGCAGTACTTC; CDR3: CASSGKGQGSYEQYF
V: TRBV5-1; size: -; D: TRBD2; J: TRBJ2-2; DNA: TGCGCCAGCAGCGGACTAGCGGGCGCGAACACCGGGGAGCTGTTTTTT; CDR3: CASSGLAGANTGELFF
V: TRBV4-1; size: -; D: TRBD2; J: TRBJ2-1; DNA: TGCGCCAGCAGCCAAGGGCTAGCGGAACCCTACAATGAGCAGTTCTTC; CDR3: CASSQGLAEPYNEQFF
V: TRBV28; size: -; D: -; J: TRBJ1-3; DNA: TGTGCCAGCAGTTCTGGGGGCGCGACCTCTGGAAACACCATATATTTT; CDR3: CASSSGGATSGNTIYF
V: TRBV28; size: -; D: -; J: TRBJ1-5; DNA: TGTGCCAGCAGTTTTGAACAGCTCTATCAGCCCCAGCATTTT; CDR3: CASSFEQLYQPQHF